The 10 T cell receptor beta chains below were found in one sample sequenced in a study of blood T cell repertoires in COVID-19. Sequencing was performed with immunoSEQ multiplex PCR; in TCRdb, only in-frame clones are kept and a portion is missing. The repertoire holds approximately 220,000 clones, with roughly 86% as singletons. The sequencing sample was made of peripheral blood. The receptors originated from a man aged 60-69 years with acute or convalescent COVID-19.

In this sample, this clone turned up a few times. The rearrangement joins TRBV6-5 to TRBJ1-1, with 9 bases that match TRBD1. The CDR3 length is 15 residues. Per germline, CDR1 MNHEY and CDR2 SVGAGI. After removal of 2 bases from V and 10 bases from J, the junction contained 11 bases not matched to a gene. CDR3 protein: CASSYPGQGLRAAFF. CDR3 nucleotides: TGTGCCAGCAGTTACCCTGGACAGGGGTTAAGGGCAGCTTTCTTT.

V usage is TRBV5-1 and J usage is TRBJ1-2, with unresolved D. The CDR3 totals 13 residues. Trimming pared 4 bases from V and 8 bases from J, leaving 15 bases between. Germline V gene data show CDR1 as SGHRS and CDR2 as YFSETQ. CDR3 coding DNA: TGCGCCAGCAGCGAAGCCGGGGTTGGAGGCTACACCTTC. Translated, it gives CASSEAGVGGYTF.

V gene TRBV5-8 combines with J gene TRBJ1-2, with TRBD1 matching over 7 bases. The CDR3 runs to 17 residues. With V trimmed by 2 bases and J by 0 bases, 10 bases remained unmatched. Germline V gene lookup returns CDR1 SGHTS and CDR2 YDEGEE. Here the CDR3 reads CASSFRTGPFPNYGYTF. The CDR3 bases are TGTGCCAGCAGCTTCCGGACAGGACCCTTCCCTAACTATGGCTACACCTTC.

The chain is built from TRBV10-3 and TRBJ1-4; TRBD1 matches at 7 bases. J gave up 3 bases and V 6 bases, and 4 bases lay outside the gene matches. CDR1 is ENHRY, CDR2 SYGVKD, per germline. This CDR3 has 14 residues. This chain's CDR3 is CAISGDRPNEKLFF. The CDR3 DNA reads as TGTGCCATCAGCGGGGACAGACCTAATGAAAAACTGTTTTTT.

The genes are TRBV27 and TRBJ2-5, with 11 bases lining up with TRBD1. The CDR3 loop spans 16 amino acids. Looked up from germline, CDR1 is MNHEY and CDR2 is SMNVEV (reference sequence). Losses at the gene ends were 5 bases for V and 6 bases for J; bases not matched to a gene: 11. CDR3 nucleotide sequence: TGTGCCAGCAGTCCCACCCCCGGGACAGGGGGTCAGACCCAGTACTTC. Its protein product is CASSPTPGTGGQTQYF.

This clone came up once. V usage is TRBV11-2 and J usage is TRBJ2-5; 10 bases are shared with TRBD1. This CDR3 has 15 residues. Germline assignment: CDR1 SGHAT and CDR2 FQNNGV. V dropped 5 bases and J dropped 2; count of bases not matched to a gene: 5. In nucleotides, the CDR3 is TGTGCCAGCAGCCGAAGGGACAGGGGTCAAGAGACCCAGTACTTC. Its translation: CASSRRDRGQETQYF.

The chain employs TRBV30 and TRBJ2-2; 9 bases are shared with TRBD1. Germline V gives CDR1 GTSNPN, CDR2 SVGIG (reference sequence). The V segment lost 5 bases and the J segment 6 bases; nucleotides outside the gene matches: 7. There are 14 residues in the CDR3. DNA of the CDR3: TGTGCCTGGGAAGGGACAGGGTATTCCGGGGAGCTGTTTTTT. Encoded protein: CAWEGTGYSGELFF. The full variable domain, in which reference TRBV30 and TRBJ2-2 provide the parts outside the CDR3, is SQTIHQWPATLVQPVGSPLSLECTVEGTSNPNLYWYRQAAGRGLQLLFYSVGIGQISSEVPQNLSASRPQDRQFILSSKKLLLSDSGFYLCAWEGTGYSGELFFGEGSRLTVL.

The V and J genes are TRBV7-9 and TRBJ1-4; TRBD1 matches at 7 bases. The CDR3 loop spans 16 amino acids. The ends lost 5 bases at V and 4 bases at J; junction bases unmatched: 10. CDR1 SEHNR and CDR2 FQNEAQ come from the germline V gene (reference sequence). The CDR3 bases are TGTGCCAGCAGCATCCCCTTGACAGGGTTTAATGAAAAACTGTTTTTT. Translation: CASSIPLTGFNEKLFF.

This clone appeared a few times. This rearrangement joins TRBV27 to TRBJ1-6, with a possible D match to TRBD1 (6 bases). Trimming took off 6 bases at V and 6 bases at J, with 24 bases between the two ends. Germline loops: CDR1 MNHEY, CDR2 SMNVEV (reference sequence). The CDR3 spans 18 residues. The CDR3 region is CASSQTTGTSPINSPLHF. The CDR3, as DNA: TGTGCCAGCAGCCAAACCACCGGGACATCACCGATTAATTCACCCCTCCACTTT.

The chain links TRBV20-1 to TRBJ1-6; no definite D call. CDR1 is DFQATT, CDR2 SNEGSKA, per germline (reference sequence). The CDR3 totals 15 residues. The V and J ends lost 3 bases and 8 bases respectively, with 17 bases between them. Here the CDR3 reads CSASSGATRDSPLHF. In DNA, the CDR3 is TGCAGTGCTAGTTCAGGAGCCACGCGGGATTCACCCCTCCACTTT.